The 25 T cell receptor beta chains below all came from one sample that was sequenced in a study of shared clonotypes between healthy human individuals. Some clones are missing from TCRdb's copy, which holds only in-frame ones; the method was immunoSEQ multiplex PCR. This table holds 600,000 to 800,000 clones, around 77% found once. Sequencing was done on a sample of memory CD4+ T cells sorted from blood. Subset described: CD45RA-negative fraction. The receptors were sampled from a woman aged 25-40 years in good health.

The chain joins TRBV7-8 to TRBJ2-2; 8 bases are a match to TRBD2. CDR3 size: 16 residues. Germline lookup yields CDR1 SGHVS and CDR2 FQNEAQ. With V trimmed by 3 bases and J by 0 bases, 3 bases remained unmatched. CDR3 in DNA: TGTGCCAGCAGCTTCATTAGCGGGACGAACACCGGGGAGCTGTTTTTT. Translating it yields CASSFISGTNTGELFF.

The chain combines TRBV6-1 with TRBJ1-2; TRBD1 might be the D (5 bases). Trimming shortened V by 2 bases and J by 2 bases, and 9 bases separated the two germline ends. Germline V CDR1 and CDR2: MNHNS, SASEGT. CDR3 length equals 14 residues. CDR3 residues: CASSEFGANYGYTF. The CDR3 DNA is TGTGCCAGCAGTGAATTTGGGGCCAACTATGGCTACACCTTC.

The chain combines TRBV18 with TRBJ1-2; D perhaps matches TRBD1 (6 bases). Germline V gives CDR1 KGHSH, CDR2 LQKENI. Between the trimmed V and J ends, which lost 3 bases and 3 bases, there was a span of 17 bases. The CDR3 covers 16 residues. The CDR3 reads CASSPGDRPSDYGYTF. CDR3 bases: TGTGCCAGCTCACCCGGCGACAGGCCTTCCGACTATGGCTACACCTTC.

CDR3 in amino acids: CASSTTGGWAYEQYF. DNA for the CDR3: TGTGCCAGCAGTACCACAGGGGGCTGGGCCTACGAGCAGTACTTC. The chain uses TRBV6-6 and TRBJ2-7, with 9 bases that match TRBD1. This CDR3 has 15 amino acids. V shed 5 bases, J shed 2 bases, and the junction held 7 bases outside the gene matches. CDR1 MNHNY and CDR2 SVGAGI come from the germline V gene (reference sequence).

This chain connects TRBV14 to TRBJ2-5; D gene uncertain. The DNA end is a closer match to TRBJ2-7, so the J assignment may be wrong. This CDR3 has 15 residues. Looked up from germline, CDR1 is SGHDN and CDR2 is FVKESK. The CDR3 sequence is CASSQGLSGGYEQYF. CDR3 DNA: TGTGCCAGCAGCCAAGGGCTCTCCGGTGGCTACGAGCAGTACTTC.

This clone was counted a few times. The DNA for the CDR3 is TGTGCCAGCAGTGGCGCGACAGGGGCCTCCTACGAGCAGTACTTC. Translated, it gives CASSGATGASYEQYF. The chain links TRBV6-1 to TRBJ2-7; 8 bases map to TRBD1. Per germline, CDR1 MNHNS and CDR2 SASEGT. J gave up 0 bases and V 4 bases, and 5 bases lay outside the gene matches. The CDR3 totals 15 residues.

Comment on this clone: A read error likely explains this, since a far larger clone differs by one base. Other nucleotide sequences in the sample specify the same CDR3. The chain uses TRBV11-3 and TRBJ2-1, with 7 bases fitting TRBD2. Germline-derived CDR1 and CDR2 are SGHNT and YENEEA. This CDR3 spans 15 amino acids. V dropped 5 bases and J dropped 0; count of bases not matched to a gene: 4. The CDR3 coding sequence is TGTGCCAGCAGCCCACAGCGGGACTCCTACAATGAGCAGTTCTTC. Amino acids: CASSPQRDSYNEQFF.

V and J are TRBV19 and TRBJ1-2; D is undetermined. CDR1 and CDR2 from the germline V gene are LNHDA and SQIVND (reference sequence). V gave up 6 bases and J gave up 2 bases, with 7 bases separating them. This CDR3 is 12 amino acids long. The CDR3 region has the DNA TGTGCCAGTAGGATCGGGAACTATGGCTACACCTTC. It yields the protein CASRIGNYGYTF.

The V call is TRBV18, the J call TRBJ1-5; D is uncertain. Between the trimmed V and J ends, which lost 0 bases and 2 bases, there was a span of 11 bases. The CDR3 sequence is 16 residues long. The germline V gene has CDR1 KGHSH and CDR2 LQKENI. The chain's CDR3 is CASSPPGGVGNQPQHF. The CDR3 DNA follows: TGTGCCAGCTCACCACCGGGAGGTGTGGGCAATCAGCCCCAGCATTTT.

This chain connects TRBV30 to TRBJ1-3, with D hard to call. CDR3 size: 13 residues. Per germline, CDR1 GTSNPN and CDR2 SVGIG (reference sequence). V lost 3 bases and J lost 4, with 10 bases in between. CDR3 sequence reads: CAWREGNGNTIYF. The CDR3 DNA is TGTGCCTGGAGAGAAGGGAACGGAAACACCATATATTTT.

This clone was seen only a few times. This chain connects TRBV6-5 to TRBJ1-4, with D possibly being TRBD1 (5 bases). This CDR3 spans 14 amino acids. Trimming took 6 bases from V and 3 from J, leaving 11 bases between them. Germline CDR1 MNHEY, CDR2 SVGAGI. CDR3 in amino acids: CASSPGRANEKLFF. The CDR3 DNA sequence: TGTGCCAGCAGCCCGGGACGGGCTAATGAAAAACTGTTTTTT.

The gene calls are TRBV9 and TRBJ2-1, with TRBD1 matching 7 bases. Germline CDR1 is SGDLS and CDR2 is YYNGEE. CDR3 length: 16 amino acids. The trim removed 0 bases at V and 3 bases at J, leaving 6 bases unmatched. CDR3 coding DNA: TGTGCCAGCAGCGTAGGAGGGGGCGCTGGCTACAATGAGCAGTTCTTC. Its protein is CASSVGGGAGYNEQFF. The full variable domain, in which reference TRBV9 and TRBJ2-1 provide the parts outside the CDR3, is DSGVTQTPKHLITATGQRVTLRCSPRSGDLSVYWYQQSLDQGLQFLIQYYNGEERAKGNILERFSAQQFPDLHSELNLSSLELGDSALYFCASSVGGGAGYNEQFFGPGTRLTVL.

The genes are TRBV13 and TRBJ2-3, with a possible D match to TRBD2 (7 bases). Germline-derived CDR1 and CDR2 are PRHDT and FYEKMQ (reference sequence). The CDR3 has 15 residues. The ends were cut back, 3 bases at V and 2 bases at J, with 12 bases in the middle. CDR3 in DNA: TGTGCCAGCAGCTTGGCGGCGGGGGCCACAGATACGCAGTATTTT. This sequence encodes CASSLAAGATDTQYF.

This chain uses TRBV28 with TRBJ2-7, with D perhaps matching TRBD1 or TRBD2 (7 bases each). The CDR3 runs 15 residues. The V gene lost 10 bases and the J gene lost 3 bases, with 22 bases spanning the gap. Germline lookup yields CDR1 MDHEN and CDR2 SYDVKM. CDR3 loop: CATAAQGEGLYEQYF. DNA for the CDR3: TGTGCCACCGCCGCCCAGGGGGAGGGCCTCTACGAGCAGTACTTC.

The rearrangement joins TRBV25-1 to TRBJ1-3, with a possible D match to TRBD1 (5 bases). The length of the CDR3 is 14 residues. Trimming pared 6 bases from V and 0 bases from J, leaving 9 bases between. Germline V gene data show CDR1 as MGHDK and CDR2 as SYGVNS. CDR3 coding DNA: TGTGCCAGCAGAGCAGGGAGCTCTGGAAACACCATATATTTT. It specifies CASRAGSSGNTIYF.

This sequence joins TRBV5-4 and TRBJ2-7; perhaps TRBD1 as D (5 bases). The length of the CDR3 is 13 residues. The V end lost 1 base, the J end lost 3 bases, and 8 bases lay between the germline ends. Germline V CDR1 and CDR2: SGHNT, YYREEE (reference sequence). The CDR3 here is CASSLFRDYEQYF. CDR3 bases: TGTGCCAGCAGCTTGTTCAGGGACTACGAGCAGTACTTC.

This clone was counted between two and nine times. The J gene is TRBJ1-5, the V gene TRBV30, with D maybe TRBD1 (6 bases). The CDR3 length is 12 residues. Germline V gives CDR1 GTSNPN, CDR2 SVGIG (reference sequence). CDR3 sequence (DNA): TGTGCTAGTAGCAGGGGTTCACAGCCCCAGCATTTT. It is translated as CASSRGSQPQHF. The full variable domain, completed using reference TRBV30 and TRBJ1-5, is SQTIHQWPATLVQPVGSPLSLECTVEGTSNPNLYWYRQAAGRGLQLLFYSVGIGQISSEVPQNLSASRPQDRQFILSSKKLLLSDSGFYLCASSRGSQPQHFGDGTRLSIL.

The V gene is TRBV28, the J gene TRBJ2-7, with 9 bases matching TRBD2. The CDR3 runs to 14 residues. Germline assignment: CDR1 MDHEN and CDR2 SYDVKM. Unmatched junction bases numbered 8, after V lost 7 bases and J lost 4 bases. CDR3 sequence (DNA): TGTGCCAGCATTACCAGCGGGAGGAAGTACGAGCAGTACTTC. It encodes CASITSGRKYEQYF.

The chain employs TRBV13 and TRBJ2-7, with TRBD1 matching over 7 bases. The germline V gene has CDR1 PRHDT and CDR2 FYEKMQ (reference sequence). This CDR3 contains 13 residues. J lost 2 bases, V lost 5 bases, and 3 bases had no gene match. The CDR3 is CASSRQGAYEQYF. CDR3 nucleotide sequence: TGTGCCAGCAGCAGGCAGGGGGCCTACGAGCAGTACTTC.

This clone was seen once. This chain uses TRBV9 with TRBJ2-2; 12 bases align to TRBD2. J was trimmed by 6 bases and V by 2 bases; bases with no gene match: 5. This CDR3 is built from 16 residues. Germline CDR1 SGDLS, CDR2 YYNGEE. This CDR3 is CASSVGLAGPPGELFF. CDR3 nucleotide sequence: TGTGCCAGCAGCGTGGGACTAGCGGGCCCGCCCGGGGAGCTGTTTTTT.

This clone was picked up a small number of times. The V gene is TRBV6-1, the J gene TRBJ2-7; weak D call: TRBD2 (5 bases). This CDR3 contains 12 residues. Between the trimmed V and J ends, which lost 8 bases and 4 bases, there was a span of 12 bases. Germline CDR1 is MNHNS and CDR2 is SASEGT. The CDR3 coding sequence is TGTGCCAGCCAGCCAGGAGGTTACGAGCAGTACTTC. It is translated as CASQPGGYEQYF.

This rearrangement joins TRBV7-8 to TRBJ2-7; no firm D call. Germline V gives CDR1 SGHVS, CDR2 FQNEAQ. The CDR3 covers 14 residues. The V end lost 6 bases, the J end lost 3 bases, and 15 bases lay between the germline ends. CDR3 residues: CASRPTRGNYEQYF. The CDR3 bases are TGTGCCAGCAGGCCTACAAGAGGAAACTACGAGCAGTACTTC. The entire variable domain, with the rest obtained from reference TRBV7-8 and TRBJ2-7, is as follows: GAGVSQSPRYKVAKRGQDVALRCDPISGHVSLFWYQQALGQGPEFLTYFQNEAQLDKSGLPSDRFFAERPEGSVSTLKIQRTQQEDSAVYLCASRPTRGNYEQYFGPGTRLTVT.

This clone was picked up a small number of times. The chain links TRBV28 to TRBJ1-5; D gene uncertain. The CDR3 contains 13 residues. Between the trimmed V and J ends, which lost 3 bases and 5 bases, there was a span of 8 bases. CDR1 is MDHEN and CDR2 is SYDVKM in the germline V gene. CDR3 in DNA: TGTGCCAGCAGTTTCCCAGGATATCAGCCCCAGCATTTT. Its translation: CASSFPGYQPQHF.

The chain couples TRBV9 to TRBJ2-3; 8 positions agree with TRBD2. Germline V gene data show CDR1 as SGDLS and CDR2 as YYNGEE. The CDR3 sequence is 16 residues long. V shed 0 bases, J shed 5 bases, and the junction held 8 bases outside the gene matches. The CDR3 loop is CASSVGRAGAIDTQYF. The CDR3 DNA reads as TGTGCCAGCAGCGTAGGTAGAGCGGGAGCGATAGATACGCAGTATTTT.

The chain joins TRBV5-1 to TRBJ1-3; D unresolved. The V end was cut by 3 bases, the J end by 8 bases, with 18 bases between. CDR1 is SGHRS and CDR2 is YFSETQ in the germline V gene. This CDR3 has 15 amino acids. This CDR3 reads CASSSGIETVDTIYF. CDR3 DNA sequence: TGCGCCAGCAGCTCCGGGATTGAAACCGTGGACACCATATATTTT.